Listed below are T cell receptor beta chains from one sample, sequenced in a study of immune cell composition in non-small cell lung cancer. Using immunoSEQ multiplex PCR, the repertoire was profiled, and TCRdb retains in-frame clones only, with some absent. The table lists a few thousand clones, 55% to 75% of them singletons. Sequencing input: lung tumor tissue. The receptors stem from a human donor with non-small cell lung cancer. CDR3s include the opening cysteine and the closing phenylalanine or tryptophan. D genes are given only for firm matches. Clone size is shown for a subset of rows, as once, few, many or a class of expanded clone.

>15|-|TRBV4-3|-|TRBJ2-1
CASSQEGSSYNEQFF
TGCGCCAGCAGCCAAGAAGGGAGCTCCTACAATGAGCAGTTCTTC
>12|-|TRBV4-3|once|TRBJ1-2
CASSQDYHGYTF
TGCGCCAGCAGCCAAGATTATCATGGCTACACCTTC
>13|TRBD1|TRBV19|-|TRBJ2-7
CASRLQGTHEQYF
TGTGCCAGTAGGTTACAGGGGACCCACGAGCAGTACTTC
>15|TRBD2|TRBV29-1|-|TRBJ2-3
CSVGLAGEMRDTQYF
TGCAGCGTTGGACTAGCGGGAGAGATGAGAGATACGCAGTATTTT
>14|TRBD2|TRBV7-2|-|TRBJ2-7
CASSFREGRYEQYF
TGTGCCAGCAGCTTCCGGGAGGGCCGCTACGAGCAGTACTTC
>14|-|TRBV2|few|TRBJ2-5
CARWGEARQETQYF
TGTGCACGCTGGGGAGAGGCCCGCCAAGAGACCCAGTACTTC
>16|-|TRBV28|-|TRBJ1-4
CASSPLRSTTNEKLFF
TGTGCCAGCAGTCCCCTGAGGTCTACAACTAATGAAAAACTGTTTTTT
>13|-|TRBV7-6|once|TRBJ2-3
CASSLARGDTQYF
TGTGCCAGCAGCTTAGCGCGCGGAGATACGCAGTATTTT
>16|TRBD1|TRBV27|-|TRBJ1-1
CASSRRTGLMNTEAFF
TGTGCCAGCAGTCGACGGACAGGCCTCATGAACACTGAAGCTTTCTTT
>15|-|TRBV28|-|TRBJ1-5
CASSFLRGSDQPQHF
TGTGCCAGCAGTTTCCTCCGGGGTTCCGATCAGCCCCAGCATTTT
>13|-|TRBV28|once|TRBJ1-3
CASSLSNGNTIYF
TGTGCCAGCAGTTTATCTAACGGAAACACCATATATTTT
>16|-|TRBV4-1|-|TRBJ2-5
CASSQVLVQGRETQYF
TGCGCCAGCAGCCAAGTATTAGTACAGGGTAGAGAGACCCAGTACTTC
>17|TRBD2|TRBV28|-|TRBJ2-7
CASSLRCAGGGSYEQYF
TGTGCCAGCAGCTTAAGGTGCGCGGGAGGTGGCTCCTACGAGCAGTACTTC
>12|-|TRBV10-2|-|TRBJ2-7
CASRTVTYEQYF
TGCGCCAGCAGGACAGTGACCTACGAGCAGTACTTC
>16|-|TRBV6-4|-|TRBJ1-4
CASSKRQVSNPPKLFF
TGTGCCAGCAGTAAAAGACAGGTTAGCAATCCCCCAAAACTGTTTTTT
>14|-|TRBV6-6|-|TRBJ1-2
CASRPSSGDYGYTF
TGTGCCAGCAGGCCTTCATCGGGGGACTATGGCTACACCTTC
>14|-|TRBV19|few|TRBJ1-3
CASSNQHSGNTIYF
TGTGCCAGTAGTAACCAACACTCTGGAAACACCATATATTTT
>18|TRBD2|TRBV4-2|-|TRBJ2-3
CASSQDGLAARLTDTQYF
TGTGCCAGCAGCCAAGACGGGCTAGCGGCAAGGCTCACAGATACGCAGTATTTT
>16|TRBD1|TRBV27|-|TRBJ2-7
CASSTSGTGGIHEQYF
TGTGCCAGCAGTACGTCCGGGACAGGGGGTATCCACGAGCAGTACTTC
>14|-|TRBV6-4|-|TRBJ2-7
CASSGPYPPYEQYF
TGTGCCAGCAGTGGTCCTTATCCTCCTTACGAGCAGTACTTC
>15|TRBD2|TRBV6-1|-|TRBJ2-1
CASRASGSSYNEQFF
TGTGCCAGCAGGGCTAGCGGTAGCTCCTACAATGAGCAGTTCTTC
>15|TRBD1|TRBV15|few|TRBJ2-5
CATSSGGTGQETQYF
TGTGCCACCAGCAGTGGGGGGACAGGGCAAGAGACCCAGTACTTC
>14|-|TRBV29-1|-|TRBJ1-4
CSVGWGGTNEKLFF
TGCAGCGTTGGATGGGGGGGAACTAATGAAAAACTGTTTTTT
>13|TRBD1|TRBV15|-|TRBJ2-2
CATKGTGTGELFF
TGTGCCACCAAGGGGACAGGGACCGGGGAGCTGTTTTTT
>13|-|TRBV7-3|-|TRBJ1-1
CASSQGPNTEAFF
TGTGCCAGCAGCCAGGGGCCGAACACTGAAGCTTTCTTT
>13|-|TRBV5-4|-|TRBJ2-5
CASSSTPKETQYF
TGTGCCAGCAGCTCGACACCGAAAGAGACCCAGTACTTC
>12|-|TRBV5-1|-|TRBJ1-1
CASSLDRTEAFF
TGCGCCAGCAGCTTGGACAGGACTGAAGCTTTCTTT
>13|-|TRBV19|-|TRBJ1-5
CASTQGANQPQHF
TGTGCCAGTACCCAAGGGGCGAATCAGCCCCAGCATTTT
>12|-|TRBV11-2|-|TRBJ1-3
CASSELRSTIYF
TGTGCCAGCAGTGAATTGCGAAGCACCATATATTTT
>13|-|TRBV5-4|few|TRBJ2-7
CASSLGTSDEQYF
TGTGCCAGCAGCTTGGGCACCTCGGACGAGCAGTACTTC
>15|-|TRBV6-6|-|TRBJ1-5
CASSYVGAPGQPQHF
TGTGCCAGCAGTTACGTGGGGGCCCCAGGTCAGCCCCAGCATTTT
>15|-|TRBV28|few|TRBJ1-2
CASSPILSGGSGYTF
TGTGCCAGCAGTCCGATCCTCTCAGGCGGGAGTGGCTACACCTTC
>13|TRBD1|TRBV30|-|TRBJ1-6
CANGQGYNSPLHF
TGTGCCAACGGACAGGGCTATAATTCACCCCTCCACTTT
>15|TRBD1|TRBV27|-|TRBJ2-5
CASSWGQGSQETQYF
TGTGCCAGCAGCTGGGGACAGGGGTCTCAAGAGACCCAGTACTTC
>14|-|TRBV7-6|few|TRBJ1-2
CASSSAHGNYGYTF
TGTGCCAGCAGCTCCGCCCACGGGAACTATGGCTACACCTTC
>12|-|TRBV5-6|-|TRBJ2-7
CASSFSLYEQYF
TGTGCCAGCAGTTTCTCCCTCTACGAGCAGTACTTC
>16|-|TRBV6-5|-|TRBJ1-2
CASSYTPRGPNYGYTF
TGTGCCAGCAGTTACACCCCGCGGGGACCCAACTATGGCTACACCTTC
>14|-|TRBV2|-|TRBJ1-1
CARVLFPGFTEAFF
TGTGCCAGGGTTTTATTCCCAGGGTTCACTGAAGCTTTCTTT
>14|TRBD2|TRBV6-4|-|TRBJ2-2
CASRGLASTGELFF
TGTGCCAGCAGGGGACTAGCGAGCACCGGGGAGCTGTTTTTT
>15|-|TRBV2|large|TRBJ2-2
CASTEYGSYFGELFF
TGTGCCAGCACCGAATACGGGAGTTACTTCGGGGAGCTGTTTTTT
>13|-|TRBV6-5|-|TRBJ2-7
CASSYFLSYEQYF
TGTGCCAGCAGTTACTTCCTCTCCTACGAGCAGTACTTC
>13|-|TRBV28|-|TRBJ2-1
CASNGGPDDEQFF
TGTGCCAGCAACGGGGGACCTGACGATGAGCAGTTCTTC
>14|-|TRBV5-1|-|TRBJ2-1
CASSLSGGANEQFF
TGCGCCAGCAGCCTTTCGGGCGGGGCCAATGAGCAGTTCTTC
>16|-|TRBV6-6|-|TRBJ1-5
CASRPSGSPSNQPQHF
TGTGCCAGCAGACCGAGCGGCAGTCCTAGCAATCAGCCCCAGCATTTT
>14|TRBD1|TRBV6-6|few|TRBJ2-7
CASSHGQGDYEQYF
TGTGCCAGCAGCCACGGCCAGGGGGACTACGAGCAGTACTTC
>17|TRBD1|TRBV10-3|-|TRBJ2-5
CAISDGQGRSGGETQYF
TGTGCCATCAGTGACGGACAGGGAAGGAGTGGGGGAGAGACCCAGTACTTC
>15|-|TRBV27|once|TRBJ2-1
CASSPLAENYNEQFF
TGTGCCAGCAGTCCGTTAGCAGAAAACTACAATGAGCAGTTCTTC
>15|TRBD1|TRBV7-9|-|TRBJ2-7
CASSSPGQGRYEQYF
TGTGCCAGCAGCTCCCCAGGACAGGGACGCTACGAGCAGTACTTC
>13|-|TRBV11-3|-|TRBJ2-1
CASSLGPRREQFF
TGTGCCAGCAGCTTAGGACCCCGGAGGGAGCAGTTCTTC
>18|TRBD2|TRBV28|once|TRBJ2-2
CASSPRVETSGRRGELFF
TGTGCCAGCAGCCCCCGGGTCGAAACTAGCGGGAGACGCGGGGAGCTGTTTTTT
>11|-|TRBV21-1|-|TRBJ2-3
CASTITDTQYF
TGTGCCAGCACCATCACAGATACGCAGTATTTT